This TCR beta chain was sequenced during a study of T-cell memory formation after mild COVID-19. Study in general: In these data, TCR clusters were largely donor specific.

Study-wide results and limits: Shrinking CD4+ clones were chiefly CM and EM; CD8+ ones were chiefly EMRA. Clones that contracted from day 15 to 85 had balanced CD4/CD8; later expanders were CD4+ biased. A subset of responding clones appeared in pre-infection memory, suggesting cross-reactive memory joined.

MiXCR, applied by TCRdb to the 5' RACE reads, yields one record per CDR3 protein. This table has some 410,000 distinct CDR3 sequences, under 25% appearing once. Germline values: CDR1 MNHEY, CDR2 SVGEGT. V lost 7 bases, J lost 0 bases, and 13 bases lay in between. This CDR3 is built from 14 residues. In regard to this clonotype: Its antigen is unidentified.

Material: PBMCs or a T cell subset sorted from them (not recorded which). This rearrangement joins TRBV6-2 or TRBV6-3 to TRBJ2-7; D remains unclear. The sequence was obtained from an adult woman who had mild COVID-19 (a few samples of this study predate the infection). Cell type and time point are not known. CDR3 sequence: CASIRDLSSYEQYF. Written as DNA, the CDR3 is TGTGCCAGCATCCGCGACTTGAGCTCCTACGAGCAGTACTTC.